This T cell receptor (beta chain) was recovered during a study of T cell changes during pregnancy in multiple sclerosis. The CDR3 length is 14 residues. Germline V gives CDR1 SGHTA, CDR2 FQGTGA. This table comes from immunoSEQ multiplex PCR, and its TCRdb copy is limited to in-frame clones, with some not included. This repertoire shows roughly 61,000 clones, approximately 90% found once; its top ten account for around 0.85%. To note about this clone: Compared with germline, one end of the junction differs, possibly owing to a read error.

The source is a female donor in good health, enrolled as a control in a pregnancy study. This specimen consisted of peripheral blood, obtained in the first trimester of pregnancy. V usage is TRBV7-3 and J usage is TRBJ1-1; D perhaps matches TRBD1 (6 bases). In nucleotides, the CDR3 is TGTGCCAGCAGCCTAACCAGGGGAAACACTGAAGCTTTCTTT. Amino acid sequence: CASSLTRGNTEAFF.